These T cell receptor beta chains were read from a single sample in a study of tumor-infiltrating lymphocytes in primary liver carcinoma. TCRdb fed the multiplex PCR reads into MiXCR, producing one record per CDR3 protein. The data show 40,000 or so distinct CDR3 sequences, roughly 73% seen once. Sequencing used tumor-adjacent normal liver tissue. These receptors came from a woman in her 30s with primary liver carcinoma and hepatitis B virus infection. The CDR3 runs from the conserved cysteine through the conserved F or W. A D gene is named only where the DNA matches it firmly. Clone sizes are given selectively: once, few, many, or a class where the clone is expanded.

>TRBJ2-7|NA|TRBV12-3/TRBV12-4|NA
CASSFRGQVSHEQYF
TGTGCCAGCAGTTTTCGGGGGCAGGTTAGTCACGAGCAGTACTTC
>TRBJ2-5|NA|TRBV6-2/TRBV6-3|many
CASGRASDWETQYF
TGTGCCAGCGGCAGGGCCTCCGACTGGGAGACCCAGTACTTC
>TRBJ2-3|NA|TRBV10-2|NA
CAARATGRNQPQYF
TGCGCAGCGCGGGCGACAGGGAGGAATCAGCCCCAGTATTTT
>TRBJ2-1|TRBD2|TRBV12-3/TRBV12-4|NA
CASSLSGTSGLEQIF
TGTGCCAGCAGCCTGTCCGGGACTAGTGGACTCGAGCAGATCTTC
>TRBJ2-7|TRBD1|TRBV11-2|few
CASSPYTGTGTSYEQYF
TGTGCCAGTAGCCCCTACACCGGGACAGGGACCTCCTACGAGCAGTACTTT
>TRBJ2-7|NA|TRBV6-2/TRBV6-3|NA
CASLGELVYEQYF
TGTGCCAGCTTGGGGGAACTCGTCTACGAGCAGTACTTC
>TRBJ1-1|TRBD1|TRBV30|NA
CAGSLPTGGMNTEVFF
TGTGCCGGGAGTCTCCCAACAGGGGGCATGAACACTGAAGTTTTCTTT
>TRBJ2-7|NA|TRBV7-9|many
CASRPTDGAFEQYF
TGTGCCAGCAGGCCCACCGATGGGGCGTTCGAGCAGTACTTC
>TRBJ2-5|NA|TRBV6-2/TRBV6-3|once
CASGRVSDCETQYF
TGTGCCAGCGGCAGGGTCTCCGACTGCGAGACCCAGTACTTC
>TRBJ2-7|NA|TRBV11-1|NA
CANILGYLREQYF
TGTGCCAACATCTTAGGATACCTCCGTGAGCAGTACTTC
>TRBJ1-1|TRBD1|TRBV29-1|medium-sized
CSVGQVNTEAFF
TGCAGCGTAGGACAGGTGAACACTGAAGCTTTCTTT
>TRBJ2-3|NA|TRBV11-2|NA
CATHSWGDPTDTQYF
TGTGCGACCCATTCATGGGGGGATCCCACAGATACGCAGTATTTT
>TRBJ2-1|NA|TRBV11-2|NA
CASSLVGEGTYNVKFF
NA
>TRBJ2-5|NA|TRBV12-3/TRBV12-4|once
CASSTHPGIEETQYF
TGTGCCAGCAGTACCCACCCCGGGATCGAAGAGACCCAGTACTTC
>TRBJ1-3|NA|TRBV6-5|many
CASSRDPGGNTIYF
TGTGCCAGCAGTCGGGACCCAGGAGGAAACACCATATATTTT
>TRBJ2-1|NA|TRBV28|many
CASSFGGVIPNEQFF
TGTGCCAGCAGTTTCGGGGGCGTCATTCCCAATGAGCAGTTCTTC
>TRBJ2-7|TRBD2|TRBV11-2|once
CASLAGTSGLLVYF
TGTGCCAGCTTAGCAGGGACTAGCGGCCTCTTGGTGTACTTC
>TRBJ2-5|TRBD1|TRBV12-3/TRBV12-4|NA
CASSLGDRPGMTQYF
TGTGCCAGCAGTTTGGGGGACAGGCCCGGGATGACCCAGTACTTC
>TRBJ2-7|NA|TRBV11-2|once
CASSLGVSGCVFNEQYF
TGTGCCAGCAGCTTAGGGGTTAGTGGGTGTGTCTTCAATGAGCAGTACTTC
>TRBJ1-6|NA|TRBV7-2|NA
CASSAGQHNSPLNF
TGTGCCAGCAGCGCCGGACAACATAATTCACCCCTCAACTTT
>TRBJ2-7|TRBD2|TRBV6-1|once
CASSNLAGAYEQYF
TGTGCCAGCAGTAACCTTGCGGGAGCCTACGAGCAGTACTTC
>TRBJ2-5|NA|TRBV11-3|few
CASNPWGASGVQETQYF
TGTGCCAGCAACCCCTGGGGGGCTAGTGGAGTGCAAGAGACCCAGTACTTC
>TRBJ2-3|NA|TRBV12-3/TRBV12-4|NA
CACSFQYTDTQYF
TGTGCCTGCAGTTTTCAGTACACAGATACGCAATATTTT
>TRBJ1-1|TRBD1|TRBV12-5|NA
CAGGSGTGVDTEAFF
TGTGCTGGTGGCTCCGGGACAGGGGTAGACACTGAAGCTTTCTTT
>TRBJ2-7|TRBD2|TRBV6-1|few
CASSEGVAGGGSYEQYF
TGTGCCAGCAGTGAAGGCGTTGCGGGGGGCGGTTCCTACGAGCAGTACTTC
>TRBJ2-1|NA|TRBV4-3|NA
CASNQDAGSSYNDQFF
TGCGCCAGCAACCAAGATGCGGGGAGCTCCTACAATGATCAGTTCTTC
>TRBJ1-1|NA|TRBV11-2|NA
CASRRAPNTEAFF
TGTGCCAGCAGACGAGCCCCGAACACTGAAGCTTTCTTT
>TRBJ1-4|NA|TRBV7-9|NA
CAGSLKRGGFFEKLFF
TGTGCCGGCAGCTTAAAAAGAGGCGGATTCTTCGAAAAACTGTTTTTT
>TRBJ2-4|NA|TRBV29-1|NA
CSVLSPRQAKNILYF
TGCAGCGTCCTAAGCCCGAGACAGGCCAAAAACATTCTATACTTC
>TRBJ2-3|NA|TRBV28|few
CVSSYGHTQYF
TGTGTCAGCAGTTACGGCCATACGCAGTATTTT
>TRBJ1-5|TRBD1|TRBV28|NA
CVSDARTGRNQPQHF
TGTGTCAGCGATGCGAGGACAGGGAGGAATCAGCCCCAGCATTTT
>TRBJ2-5|NA|TRBV6-5|NA
CVSSPTSGRGETQYF
TGTGTCAGCAGCCCCACAAGCGGTCGGGGGGAGACCCAGTACTTC
>TRBJ1-5|NA|TRBV6-2/TRBV6-3|NA
CASSYLGARSNQPQHF
TGTGCCAGCAGTTACTTGGGGGCGAGGAGCAATCAGCCCCAGCACTTT
>TRBJ1-6|NA|TRBV6-5|NA
CAIRERSAPLSPLHF
TGCGCTATCAGGGAAAGGAGTGCCCCACTTTCACCCCTCCACTTT
>TRBJ1-5|NA|TRBV12-3/TRBV12-4|many
CASSRGGFNQPQHF
TGTGCCAGCAGTCGGGGGGGGTTCAATCAGCCCCAGCATTTT
>TRBJ2-1|NA|TRBV10-2|many
CASKRREGYNEQFF
TGCGCCAGCAAGCGGAGAGAGGGTTACAATGAGCAGTTCTTC
>TRBJ2-7|NA|TRBV6-2/TRBV6-3|many
CASSSHTYEQYF
TGTGCCAGCAGTTCCCACACCTACGAGCAGTACTTC
>TRBJ1-1|NA|TRBV5-6|NA
CVSSSGPEAFF
TGTGTCAGCAGTTCAGGACCTGAAGCTTTCTTT
>TRBJ2-1|TRBD2|TRBV19|many
CASSSLAGINEQFF
TGTGCCAGTAGTTCACTAGCGGGAATCAATGAGCAGTTCTTC
>TRBJ1-2|NA|TRBV29-1|NA
CSVETYYDYTF
TGCAGTGTTGAGACCTACTATGACTACACCTTC
>TRBJ2-6|TRBD2|TRBV4-2|once
CASSRPSHSGISGANVLTF
TGTGCCAGCAGTCGACCCAGCCATAGCGGGATAAGTGGGGCCAACGTCCTGACTTTC
>TRBJ2-5|TRBD1|TRBV5-4|NA
CTSRSGGPQETQYF
TGTACCAGCAGATCAGGGGGCCCCCAAGAGACCCAGTACTTC
>TRBJ2-2|NA|TRBV11-3|few
CASSLASIRMGGELFF
TGTGCCAGCAGCTTGGCCTCCATTAGGATGGGCGGGGAGCTGTTTTTT
>TRBJ1-2|NA|TRBV29-1|NA
CSVDPGTHYGYTF
TGCAGCGTTGATCCGGGGACCCACTATGGCTACACCTTC
>TRBJ2-3|TRBD2|TRBV6-6|NA
CASSFTSGTSVDVQYF
TGTGCCAGCAGTTTTACTTCCGGGACTAGCGTAGATGTGCAGTATTTT
>TRBJ2-1|TRBD2|TRBV11-2|NA
CVNRRTSGRINEQFF
TGTGTCAACAGGCGTACTAGCGGGAGGATCAATGAGCAGTTCTTC
>TRBJ1-1|NA|TRBV11-2|NA
CASLGQNTEAFF
TGTGCCAGCTTGGGACAGAACACTGAAGCTTTCTTT
>TRBJ1-6|NA|TRBV6-1|NA
CASNEQGDSGSLLHF
TGTGCCAGCAATGAACAGGGCGATAGCGGTTCACTCCTCCACTTT
>TRBJ2-1|NA|TRBV4-2|many
CASSLASSSYNEQFF
TGTGCCAGCAGCCTGGCCTCGAGCTCCTACAATGAGCAGTTCTTC
>TRBJ2-1|TRBD1|TRBV29-1|NA
CSVPLVSRGHEEFF
TGCAGCGTTCCTCTAGTCTCGAGGGGGCATGAGGAATTCTTC
>TRBJ2-1|TRBD2|TRBV12-3/TRBV12-4|few
CAISSFRLAGGQDQFF
TGTGCCATCAGTTCCTTCAGACTAGCGGGAGGCCAGGATCAGTTCTTC
>TRBJ1-2|NA|TRBV4-2|medium-sized
CASSRTGSAYGYTF
TGTGCCAGCAGCCGAACAGGGTCTGCCTATGGCTACACCTTC
>TRBJ2-7|NA|TRBV7-8|NA
CGSSAPRGFALYEQYF
TGTGGCAGCAGTGCCCCCCGGGGCTTCGCCCTCTACGAGCAGTACTTC
>TRBJ2-5|NA|TRBV12-3/TRBV12-4|NA
CASVFGIWETQYF
TGTGCCAGTGTTTTTGGTATATGGGAGACCCAGTACTTC
>TRBJ2-1|TRBD2|TRBV6-1|NA
CASSDPAGGGEHEQFF
TGTGCCAGCAGTGACCCAGCGGGAGGGGGGGAACATGAGCAGTTCTTC
>TRBJ1-1|NA|TRBV11-2|NA
CARSLGTEVFF
TGTGCCAGGAGCCTAGGTACTGAAGTTTTCTTT
>TRBJ2-1|NA|TRBV6-1|NA
CASSETVRAPNYNRQFF
TGTGCCAGCAGTGAAACGGTGAGGGCTCCCAACTACAATAGGCAGTTCTTC